A selection of T cell receptor beta chains follows, all from one sample in a study of T cells in Graves' hyperthyroidism and ophthalmopathy. One entry per CDR3 protein, called by TCRdb with MiXCR from the multiplex PCR reads. The sample comprises about 130,000 distinct CDR3 sequences, approximately 20% of which are singletons, and around 70% rests with the top ten. Sequences were obtained from blood. The receptors derive from a woman between 45 and 60 years old with Graves' hyperthyroidism that later progressed to Graves' ophthalmopathy. CDR3s include the opening cysteine and the closing phenylalanine or tryptophan. Each record gives: D gene, V gene, J gene, CDR3 length, clone size, CDR3 protein, CDR3 DNA. A D gene is named only where the DNA matches it firmly. Only some rows state a clone size, as once, few, many or a class for expanded clones.

d_gene: -
v_gene: TRBV18
j_gene: TRBJ2-2
len: 15
abundance: few
CDR3aa: CASSPTGGVTGELFF
CDR3nt: TGTGCCAGCTCACCCACGGGGGGCGTCACCGGGGAGCTGTTTTTT

d_gene: TRBD1
v_gene: TRBV28
j_gene: TRBJ1-2
len: 16
abundance: once
CDR3aa: CASSFLRDSPLYGYTF
CDR3nt: TGTGCCAGCAGCTTCCTCCGGGACAGTCCTCTCTATGGCTACACCTTC

d_gene: -
v_gene: TRBV28
j_gene: TRBJ1-4
len: 13
abundance: -
CDR3aa: CASERGADEKLFF
CDR3nt: TGTGCCAGCGAAAGGGGGGCAGATGAAAAACTGTTTTTT

d_gene: -
v_gene: TRBV3-1
j_gene: TRBJ2-4
len: 15
abundance: many
CDR3aa: CASSQGHGGRNIQYF
CDR3nt: TGTGCCAGCAGCCAAGGTCACGGGGGCAGGAACATTCAGTACTTC

d_gene: TRBD2
v_gene: TRBV4-2
j_gene: TRBJ2-5
len: 21
abundance: many
CDR3aa: CASSQDPTGLAGVGYQETQYF
CDR3nt: TGTGCCAGCAGCCAAGACCCTACTGGACTAGCGGGAGTTGGGTACCAAGAGACCCAGTACTTC

d_gene: -
v_gene: TRBV20-1
j_gene: TRBJ1-2
len: 15
abundance: -
CDR3aa: CSARSLDSVLYGYTF
CDR3nt: TGCAGTGCTAGATCGCTGGACAGCGTCCTCTATGGCTACACCTTC

d_gene: -
v_gene: TRBV11-2
j_gene: TRBJ2-7
len: 16
abundance: -
CDR3aa: CASSPRVRAEFYEQYF
CDR3nt: TGTGCCAGCAGCCCGCGTGTCAGGGCGGAATTCTACGAGCAGTACTTC

d_gene: -
v_gene: TRBV9
j_gene: TRBJ1-1
len: 13
abundance: -
CDR3aa: CASSGTAYTEAFF
CDR3nt: TGTGCCAGCAGCGGGACAGCCTACACTGAAGCTTTCTTT

d_gene: -
v_gene: TRBV28
j_gene: TRBJ1-1
len: 15
abundance: many
CDR3aa: CASSIYTQGGTEAFF
CDR3nt: TGTGCCAGCAGTATCTATACCCAGGGAGGCACTGAAGCTTTCTTT

d_gene: -
v_gene: TRBV14
j_gene: TRBJ1-2
len: 13
abundance: -
CDR3aa: CASSLRTDYGYTF
CDR3nt: TGTGCCAGCAGCCTAAGGACAGATTATGGCTACACCTTC

d_gene: TRBD1
v_gene: TRBV3-1
j_gene: TRBJ1-6
len: 16
abundance: many
CDR3aa: CASSQTGQGYNSPLHF
CDR3nt: TGTGCCAGCAGCCAAACGGGACAGGGGTATAATTCACCCCTCCACTTT

d_gene: TRBD1
v_gene: TRBV7-9
j_gene: TRBJ2-7
len: 12
abundance: many
CDR3aa: CASSWDRGEQYF
CDR3nt: TGTGCCAGCAGCTGGGACAGGGGGGAGCAGTACTTC

d_gene: TRBD2
v_gene: TRBV7-8
j_gene: TRBJ2-5
len: 15
abundance: many
CDR3aa: CASSLETSAGETQYF
CDR3nt: TGTGCCAGCAGCTTGGAGACTAGCGCGGGTGAGACCCAGTACTTC

d_gene: -
v_gene: TRBV28
j_gene: TRBJ2-3
len: 12
abundance: many
CDR3aa: CASSLFTDTQYF
CDR3nt: TGTGCCAGCAGTTTATTCACAGATACGCAGTATTTT

d_gene: TRBD2
v_gene: TRBV5-1
j_gene: TRBJ2-1
len: 15
abundance: many
CDR3aa: CASSLEAGVGNEQFF
CDR3nt: TGCGCCAGCAGCTTGGAAGCGGGAGTAGGCAATGAGCAGTTCTTC

d_gene: -
v_gene: TRBV3-1
j_gene: TRBJ2-7
len: 15
abundance: many
CDR3aa: CASSRAPDTSYEQYF
CDR3nt: TGTGCCAGCAGCCGAGCCCCCGACACCTCCTACGAGCAGTACTTC

d_gene: -
v_gene: TRBV6-2/TRBV6-3
j_gene: TRBJ1-1
len: 13
abundance: -
CDR3aa: CASSDRMNTEAFF
CDR3nt: TGTGCCAGCAGTGACAGGATGAACACTGAAGCTTTCTTT

d_gene: -
v_gene: TRBV28
j_gene: TRBJ1-6
len: 15
abundance: many
CDR3aa: CASSSESVGNSPLHF
CDR3nt: TGTGCCAGCAGTTCCGAATCGGTGGGGAATTCACCCCTCCACTTT

d_gene: -
v_gene: TRBV10-2
j_gene: TRBJ2-1
len: 14
abundance: -
CDR3aa: CASSEMSEYNEQFF
CDR3nt: TGCGCCAGCAGTGAAATGTCGGAGTACAATGAGCAGTTCTTC

d_gene: TRBD1
v_gene: TRBV11-2
j_gene: TRBJ1-1
len: 13
abundance: -
CDR3aa: CASSDRGMGEAFF
CDR3nt: TGTGCCAGCAGCGACAGGGGGATGGGTGAAGCTTTCTTT

d_gene: -
v_gene: TRBV27
j_gene: TRBJ2-3
len: 15
abundance: many
CDR3aa: CASSYERKFTDTQYF
CDR3nt: TGTGCCAGCAGTTACGAGCGGAAATTTACAGATACGCAGTATTTT

d_gene: -
v_gene: TRBV6-1
j_gene: TRBJ2-5
len: 17
abundance: many
CDR3aa: CASRDTQGLAPQETQYF
CDR3nt: TGTGCCAGCAGGGATACACAGGGTCTAGCGCCACAAGAGACCCAGTACTTC

d_gene: -
v_gene: TRBV27
j_gene: TRBJ1-2
len: 13
abundance: many
CDR3aa: CASSLDRNYGYTF
CDR3nt: TGTGCCAGCAGTTTGGACAGAAACTATGGCTACACCTTC

d_gene: -
v_gene: TRBV28
j_gene: TRBJ1-2
len: 12
abundance: many
CDR3aa: CASFRGPYGYTF
CDR3nt: TGTGCCAGCTTCAGGGGCCCCTATGGCTACACCTTC

d_gene: -
v_gene: TRBV18
j_gene: TRBJ2-5
len: 15
abundance: many
CDR3aa: CASSPEPGSQETQYF
CDR3nt: TGTGCCAGCTCACCAGAGCCGGGGTCCCAAGAGACCCAGTACTTC

d_gene: TRBD1
v_gene: TRBV11-2
j_gene: TRBJ2-7
len: 15
abundance: many
CDR3aa: CASSSGTGFLDEQYF
CDR3nt: TGTGCCAGCAGCTCGGGGACAGGGTTCCTCGACGAGCAGTACTTC

d_gene: -
v_gene: TRBV5-4
j_gene: TRBJ2-7
len: 13
abundance: few
CDR3aa: CASSLKGGYEQYF
CDR3nt: TGTGCCAGCAGCTTGAAGGGGGGCTACGAGCAGTACTTC

d_gene: -
v_gene: TRBV7-9
j_gene: TRBJ2-3
len: 15
abundance: -
CDR3aa: CASSSDTPGVGTQYF
CDR3nt: TGTGCCAGCAGCTCGGACACCCCGGGGGTTGGTACGCAGTATTTT

d_gene: TRBD1
v_gene: TRBV5-5
j_gene: TRBJ2-6
len: 18
abundance: -
CDR3aa: CASSLTGQTYSGANVLTF
CDR3nt: TGTGCCAGCAGCTTGACGGGACAGACTTACTCTGGGGCCAACGTCCTGACTTTC

d_gene: -
v_gene: TRBV20-1
j_gene: TRBJ2-7
len: 13
abundance: few
CDR3aa: CSASSGFGYEQYF
CDR3nt: TGCAGTGCTAGCAGCGGTTTCGGCTACGAGCAGTACTTC

d_gene: -
v_gene: TRBV6-1
j_gene: TRBJ2-5
len: 18
abundance: many
CDR3aa: CASSEYGWGGTVQETQYF
CDR3nt: TGTGCCAGCAGTGAATATGGATGGGGGGGGACAGTCCAAGAGACCCAGTACTTC

d_gene: -
v_gene: TRBV18
j_gene: TRBJ2-1
len: 13
abundance: many
CDR3aa: CASSFTRNNEQFF
CDR3nt: TGTGCCAGCTCATTCACTCGCAACAATGAGCAGTTCTTC